These 20 T cell receptor beta chains were sequenced from one sample in a study of blood T cell repertoires in COVID-19. Profiling relied on immunoSEQ multiplex PCR, and the TCRdb table lists in-frame clones only, not all of them. In the table there are roughly 270,000 clones, roughly 80% of which are singletons. Sequenced material: PBMCs or T cells enriched from blood (not recorded which). The origin of the receptors is a man aged 40-50 years who had been exposed to COVID-19.

The chain combines TRBV18 with TRBJ1-5, with 9 bases aligning to TRBD1. Germline loops: CDR1 KGHSH, CDR2 LQKENI. This CDR3 has 16 residues. V trimming: 5 bases; J trimming: 2 bases; junction bases outside the gene matches: 7. The CDR3 sequence: CASSGGDRAGNQPQHF. CDR3 coding DNA: TGTGCCAGCTCAGGCGGGGACAGGGCCGGCAATCAGCCCCAGCATTTT.

The chain joins TRBV12-3 or TRBV12-4 to TRBJ2-3; 7 bases map to TRBD2. V lost 5 bases to trimming and J lost 9 bases; unmatched junction nucleotides: 2. This CDR3 comprises 11 residues. DNA for the CDR3: TGTGCCAGCAGTCCCGGGGGGACGCAGTATTTT. This gives the protein CASSPGGTQYF.

V and J are TRBV9 and TRBJ2-1; 7 bases line up with TRBD2. The germline CDR1 and CDR2 sequences are SGDLS and YYNGEE. Losses at the gene ends were 1 base for V and 4 bases for J; bases not matched to a gene: 8. The CDR3 consists of 16 residues. The CDR3 region is CASSVRQRGTYNEQFF. The CDR3 nucleotides read TGTGCCAGCAGCGTAAGGCAGCGGGGTACTTACAATGAGCAGTTCTTC.

The chain uses TRBV5-4 and TRBJ2-7; no definite D call. The germline V and J ends were trimmed by 0 bases and 1 base, with 5 bases remaining between them. Germline CDR1 SGHNT, CDR2 YYREEE (reference sequence). The CDR3 totals 13 residues. The CDR3 nucleotides read TGTGCCAGCAGCTTGGCGGAGTCCTACGAGCAGTACTTC. The encoded protein is CASSLAESYEQYF.

The chain carries TRBV7-8 and TRBJ1-6; weak D call: TRBD1 (6 bases). CDR3 length equals 14 residues. Germline V gives CDR1 SGHVS, CDR2 FQNEAQ. Trimming took off 6 bases at V and 8 bases at J, with 14 bases between the two ends. The DNA of the CDR3 is TGTGCCAGCAGTCCTTACTCAGGGGATTCACCCCTCCACTTT. Protein: CASSPYSGDSPLHF.

This clone came up a few times. The rearrangement joins TRBV19 to TRBJ2-3, with D unresolved. Germline V gene lookup returns CDR1 LNHDA and CDR2 SQIVND (reference sequence). V was cut by 5 bases and J by 1 base, with 7 bases left in between. There are 13 residues in the CDR3. The CDR3 loop reads CASSQTGTDTQYF. The DNA of the CDR3 is TGTGCCAGTAGTCAGACTGGCACAGATACGCAGTATTTT.

The rearrangement joins TRBV28 to TRBJ2-7, with a possible D match to TRBD2 (7 bases). CDR1 and CDR2 (germline): MDHEN, SYDVKM. The CDR3 spans 16 residues. The ends were cut back, 6 bases at V and 2 bases at J, with 20 bases in the middle. The CDR3 bases are TGTGCCAGCAGCCTTGGGGGGGGCGGGCCTACCTACGAGCAGTACTTC. Its protein is CASSLGGGGPTYEQYF.

The chain has TRBV30 and TRBJ2-3, with TRBD2 matching over 7 bases. The V gene's germline CDR1 is GTSNPN and CDR2 SVGIG (reference sequence). The CDR3 runs to 12 residues. The CDR3 sequence: CVLAGGTDTQYF. CDR3 bases: TGTGTCTTAGCGGGCGGTACAGATACGCAGTATTTT.

The CDR3 region has the DNA TGTGCCAGCAGCCAAGATCTGGGAAGCGGGAGGTCGGGGGATACGCAGTATTTT. Its protein product is CASSQDLGSGRSGDTQYF. This rearrangement joins TRBV3-1 (or the pseudogene TRBV3-2) to TRBJ2-3; 9 bases are a match to TRBD2. The V gene's germline CDR1 is LGHDT and CDR2 YNNKEL (reference sequence). V was pared by 0 bases and J by 6 bases, with 13 bases of the junction left unmatched. The CDR3 extends over 18 amino acids.

This clone was recorded only once. The gene calls are TRBV12-5 and TRBJ2-7; 11 bases agree with TRBD2. The CDR3 has 17 residues. Germline V gives CDR1 LGHNT, CDR2 FRNRAP. The CDR3 spells CASGLLNPLKLAGDSYV. The CDR3 coding sequence is TGTGCTAGTGGTTTGTTAAACCCATTGAAACTAGCGGGAGATTCCTACGTG.

CDR3 sequence (DNA): TGTGCCTGGAGTGCAACTAGCGGGCACTCCTACGAGCAGTACTTC. This encodes CAWSATSGHSYEQYF. The chain links TRBV30 to TRBJ2-7, with 9 bases lining up with TRBD2. CDR3 length: 15 amino acids. Germline V gene data show CDR1 as GTSNPN and CDR2 as SVGIG (reference sequence). With 1 base clipped from V and 0 bases from J, the junction kept 4 bases outside the gene matches.

This clone was picked up one time. V gene TRBV2 combines with J gene TRBJ2-7, with D hard to call. This CDR3 spans 12 amino acids. Trimming took 8 bases from V and 4 from J, leaving 12 bases between them. Germline V gene lookup returns CDR1 SNHLY and CDR2 FYNNEI. CDR3 nucleotide sequence: TGTGCCAGCGTACGCGGTGGGTACGAGCAGTACTTC. Translated: CASVRGGYEQYF.

CDR3 sequence (DNA): TGTGCCAGCAGTGTAAGAGCGTCGAACACCGGGGAGCTGTTTTTT. It specifies CASSVRASNTGELFF. This rearrangement joins TRBV2 to TRBJ2-2; D is uncertain. The V end lost 4 bases, the J end lost 0 bases, and 9 bases lay between the germline ends. CDR3 length: 15 amino acids. Germline-derived CDR1 and CDR2 are SNHLY and FYNNEI.

The gene calls are TRBV30 and TRBJ1-5, with 8 bases fitting TRBD1. Trimming removed 5 bases from V and 1 base from J; junction bases left unmatched: 4. The germline gives CDR1 GTSNPN, CDR2 SVGIG (reference sequence). The CDR3 is 14 amino acids. The CDR3 loop is CAWERQGSNQPQHF. The CDR3 DNA is TGTGCCTGGGAACGACAGGGGAGCAATCAGCCCCAGCATTTT. The full variable domain, with the rest looked up from reference TRBV30 and TRBJ1-5, is SQTIHQWPATLVQPVGSPLSLECTVEGTSNPNLYWYRQAAGRGLQLLFYSVGIGQISSEVPQNLSASRPQDRQFILSSKKLLLSDSGFYLCAWERQGSNQPQHFGDGTRLSIL.

In DNA, the CDR3 is TGTGCCTGGAGTTACCTTCAGGGTTCCTATGGCTACACCTTC. Amino acids: CAWSYLQGSYGYTF. The rearrangement links TRBV30 to TRBJ1-2; perhaps TRBD1 as D (5 bases). CDR1 GTSNPN and CDR2 SVGIG come from the germline V gene (reference sequence). The CDR3 totals 14 residues. Trimming removed 2 bases from V and 4 bases from J, with 14 bases in between.

CDR3 nucleotide sequence: TGTGCCAGCAGCCCGGTTGGGGGACTAGCATACGAGCAGTACTTC. Translated: CASSPVGGLAYEQYF. The rearrangement links TRBV11-3 to TRBJ2-7, with 9 bases lining up with TRBD2. CDR3 length: 15 amino acids. J gave up 4 bases and V 5 bases, and 9 bases lay outside the gene matches. Germline V gives CDR1 SGHNT, CDR2 YENEEA.

The V and J genes are TRBV9 and TRBJ2-3; possible D gene TRBD1, 7 bases. The CDR3 runs 15 residues. Germline V gene lookup returns CDR1 SGDLS and CDR2 YYNGEE. The V end was cut by 6 bases, the J end by 6 bases, with 20 bases between. The CDR3 loop reads CASTQGGQKSDTQYF. The CDR3 bases are TGTGCCAGCACCCAGGGGGGACAAAAAAGCGATACGCAGTATTTT.

The chain couples TRBV18 to TRBJ1-1, with D tentatively TRBD1 (5 bases). V was cut by 0 bases and J by 1 base, with 9 bases left in between. This CDR3 has 15 residues. Germline-derived CDR1 and CDR2 are KGHSH and LQKENI. The CDR3 DNA follows: TGTGCCAGCTCACCACCAGCAGGGTCGAACACTGAAGCTTTCTTT. It translates to CASSPPAGSNTEAFF.

The chain joins TRBV5-1 to TRBJ1-1, with TRBD1 identical over 7 bases. V gave up 4 bases and J gave up 4 bases; unmatched junction bases: 7. CDR3 length: 14 amino acids. The germline V gene encodes CDR1 SGHRS and CDR2 YFSETQ. In nucleotides, the CDR3 is TGCGCCAGCAGCCCTGGGACAGCTACCACTGAAGCTTTCTTT. Residues: CASSPGTATTEAFF.

The V and J genes are TRBV2 and TRBJ2-1, with 10 bases fitting TRBD2. Germline trimming cut 6 bases from V and 7 bases from J; bases unmatched to any gene: 3. The germline gives CDR1 SNHLY, CDR2 FYNNEI. This CDR3 has 13 residues. DNA of the CDR3: TGTGCCAGCAGCTCACTAGCGGGAAATGAGCAGTTCTTC. This translates into CASSSLAGNEQFF.